The source of this T cell receptor beta chain is a study of blood T cell repertoires in COVID-19 (dated by TCRdb to about 2020). Regarding the study in general: The collaborator samples originated in the United States, Italy and Spain and spanned the acute and convalescent phases of COVID-19. The material from the prospective study consisted of cDNA or gDNA derived from T cells, B-cell-depleted T cells, or PBMCs. The repertoires were released in a freely available public database meant as a resource for research on the immune response to SARS-CoV-2. HLA class I and class II types, where available, came from metadata supplied by the sample provider rather than from assay-based typing. The samples were drawn from the first 160 participants of the ongoing ImmuneRACE study and from more than 1,000 subjects provided by 6 global collaborators. A de-identified subject ID, COVID-19 status, age in years and sex were almost always included in the sample metadata. Subjects who had been exposed to COVID-19, were actively infected with it, or had recovered from it provided the deeply sampled blood TCRbeta repertoires that made up the dataset.

Summary of the overall study and its limitations: Clinical and demographic metadata were provided uncurated, with the amount varying by source and participant.

In regard to this clone: What antigen it recognizes has not been identified. The sample holds no much larger clone one base away, and base qualities are not on file.

Enrolling through a virtual design, the prospective study's participants ranged in age from about 18 to 89 years and lived across more than 20 United States geographic areas. In the prospective study, cohorts were assigned on the basis of participant-reported clinical history obtained from a screening survey and a study questionnaire. ImmuneRACE Cohort 3 recovered participants were defined by two consecutive negative NP/OP PCR tests, healthcare professional clearance, or symptom resolution. In the prospective study, mobile phlebotomists collected whole blood, serum and a nasopharyngeal or oropharyngeal swab from each participant. Participants in the prospective study had the option to provide additional blood draws and questionnaires over a roughly 2-month period. Before DNA extraction, blood samples from the prospective study were shipped at room temperature or frozen. The CDR3 holds 14 amino acids from the cysteine to the phenylalanine. Just CDR3 DNA is preserved here, 42 bases in frame from base 1. The V and J ends are trimmed by 5 bases and 0 bases, leaving 8 bases between them. CDR1 SGHVS and CDR2 FQNEAQ were looked up in the germline V gene.

TCRbeta CDR3 regions were amplified from genomic DNA using the immunoSEQ Assay, a bias-controlled multiplex PCR. As for how the authors treated the data: The number of nucleated cells in each sample was estimated from the amplification of reference gene primers within the assay. Sequence reads were collapsed and filtered to measure the absolute abundance of every unique TCRbeta CDR3 rearrangement. For each sample, productive Simpson clonality was calculated by taking the square root of Simpson's diversity index across productive rearrangements. As stored in TCRdb, this immuneACCESS dataset retains in-frame rearrangements with V and J assigned. A fraction of the clones does not appear; measured against another copy, unresolved V genes explain less than half of the discrepancy, and the remainder lacks a known reason. D and trimming were read from the DNA, whereas the V and J calls and clone size are those reported in that table. The sample contains some 310,000 clones, roughly 90% of them found a single time. The top ten constitute roughly a tenth of the sample.

Specimen: PBMCs or T cells enriched from blood (not recorded which). The rearrangement joined TRBV7-8 to TRBJ1-5; TRBD1 is perhaps the D gene, given 5 matching bases. The source is a woman in her twenties or thirties who had recovered from COVID-19. The CDR3 here reads CASSRRDSNQPQHF. The DNA sequence reads TGTGCCAGCAGCCGCAGGGATAGCAATCAGCCCCAGCATTTT.